The 16 T cell receptor beta chains below were found in one sample sequenced in a study of T-cell memory formation after mild COVID-19. One entry per CDR3 protein, called by TCRdb with MiXCR from the 5' RACE reads. The table shows over 400,000 distinct CDR3 sequences, with roughly a quarter occurring only once. The material sequenced was PBMCs or a T cell subset sorted from them (not recorded which). The receptors here all came from an adult woman who had mild COVID-19 (a few samples of this study predate the infection). Cell type and time point are not known.

This clonotype has just a few counts. V gene TRBV29-1 combines with J gene TRBJ2-1; no clear D gene. This CDR3 has 13 amino acids. The germline V gene has CDR1 SQVTM and CDR2 ANQGSEA. Trimming cost V 1 base and J 6 bases, with 10 bases left between them. The CDR3: CSVEVDYRNEQFF. The DNA of the CDR3 is TGCAGCGTTGAAGTTGATTACCGCAATGAGCAGTTCTTC.

The gene calls are TRBV7-8 and TRBJ1-2; no firm D call. Germline assignment: CDR1 SGHVS and CDR2 FQNEAQ. This CDR3 has 14 amino acids. V was pared by 1 base and J by 3 bases, with 9 bases between. The DNA of the CDR3 is TGTGCCAGCAGCTTAGACCCGGAGTACTATGGCTACACCTTC. It yields the protein CASSLDPEYYGYTF.

This clonotype was picked up a small number of times. V and J are TRBV6-5 and TRBJ2-1, with 9 bases aligning to TRBD1. The V gene's germline CDR1 is MNHEY and CDR2 SVGAGI. V was clipped by 2 bases and J by 8 bases; unmatched bases: 7. The CDR3 covers 15 residues. The CDR3 loop reads CASSYAYTGGYEQFF. CDR3 nucleotides: TGTGCCAGCAGTTACGCCTACACAGGGGGCTATGAGCAGTTCTTC.

This clonotype has ten or more counts. J is TRBJ2-5 and V is TRBV18; D is uncertain. The CDR3 spans 11 residues. The V end was cut by 3 bases, the J end by 3 bases, with 2 bases between. CDR1 KGHSH and CDR2 LQKENI come from the germline V gene. The CDR3 spells CASSPEETQYF. CDR3 DNA: TGTGCCAGCTCACCTGAAGAGACCCAGTACTTC.

J is TRBJ2-6 and V is TRBV9; D remains ambiguous. Per the germline V gene, CDR1 is SGDLS and CDR2 is YYNGEE. The CDR3 runs 12 residues. Trimming removed 3 bases at V and 7 bases at J, with 5 bases between. The CDR3 sequence is CASSGPANVLTF. The CDR3 DNA reads TGTGCCAGCAGCGGGCCCGCCAACGTCCTGACTTTC.

A few counts support this clonotype. The rearrangement uses TRBV3-1 and TRBJ2-1, with 9 nucleotides matching TRBD2. Losses at the gene ends were 1 base for V and 0 bases for J; bases not matched to a gene: 7. The CDR3 runs 18 residues. Germline V CDR1 and CDR2: LGHDT, YNNKEL (reference sequence). The CDR3 protein is CASSQGSGGRFSYNEQFF. In nucleotides, the CDR3 is TGTGCCAGCAGCCAAGGTAGCGGGGGCCGCTTCTCCTACAATGAGCAGTTCTTC.

This clonotype was seen a handful of times. The chain links TRBV20-1 to TRBJ2-7; no reliable D call. V gave up 3 bases and J gave up 4 bases, with 7 bases separating them. Germline V gene data show CDR1 as DFQATT and CDR2 as SNEGSKA (reference sequence). The CDR3 covers 11 residues. The CDR3 spells CSASLLYEQYF. The DNA for the CDR3 is TGCAGTGCTAGCTTACTTTACGAGCAGTACTTC.

This chain connects TRBV19 to TRBJ1-1; possible D gene TRBD1, 6 bases. The CDR3 totals 15 residues. Trimming cost V 5 bases and J 1 base, with 14 bases left between them. Germline CDR1 reads LNHDA; CDR2 reads SQIVND (reference sequence). For the CDR3, the DNA is TGTGCCAGTAGTGTCATAGCGACAGGGAACACTGAAGCTTTCTTT. Its translation: CASSVIATGNTEAFF.

The rearrangement links TRBV12-3 or TRBV12-4 to TRBJ2-1; 11 bases align to TRBD2. The ends lost 5 bases at V and 3 bases at J; junction bases unmatched: 9. The CDR3 has 17 residues. This CDR3 is CASSPWTSGPNYNEQFF. The CDR3 region has the DNA TGTGCCAGCAGTCCGTGGACTAGCGGGCCCAACTACAATGAGCAGTTCTTC.

The chain combines TRBV5-1 with TRBJ1-5; the D gene is possibly TRBD1 (6 bases). CDR3 length equals 14 residues. Trimming took off 2 bases at V and 6 bases at J, with 12 bases between the two ends. Germline lookup yields CDR1 SGHRS and CDR2 YFSETQ. The CDR3: CASSFTGFAQPQHF. CDR3 nucleotides: TGCGCCAGCAGCTTTACAGGGTTTGCTCAGCCCCAGCATTTT.

This clonotype was detected ten times or more. The chain employs TRBV7-6 and TRBJ2-6; D gene unclear. CDR3 length equals 16 residues. Germline CDR1 reads SGHVS; CDR2 reads FNYEAQ. The V and J ends lost 0 bases and 2 bases respectively, with 8 bases between them. CDR3 region: CASSLALGPGANVLTF. For the CDR3, the DNA is TGTGCCAGCAGCTTAGCGCTAGGCCCTGGGGCCAACGTCCTGACTTTC.

This sequence joins TRBV5-1 and TRBJ2-3, with a possible D match to TRBD1 (5 bases). This CDR3 region has 15 residues. Germline assignment: CDR1 SGHRS and CDR2 YFSETQ. Trimming removed 4 bases at V and 0 bases at J, with 12 bases between. DNA of the CDR3: TGCGCCAGCAGCCTACAGGAAACTAGCACAGATACGCAGTATTTT. This translates into CASSLQETSTDTQYF.

This clonotype has more than one count but fewer than ten. V and J are TRBV2 and TRBJ2-3; TRBD2 agrees at 7 bases. The CDR3 has 15 residues. V lost 5 bases and J lost 1; bases outside the gene matches: 6. The V gene's germline CDR1 is SNHLY and CDR2 FYNNEI. In nucleotides, the CDR3 is TGTGCCAGCAGTTTGGGGACTATGGGCACAGATACGCAGTATTTT. It is translated as CASSLGTMGTDTQYF.

This clonotype appeared a few times. The rearrangement uses TRBV2 and TRBJ2-3; D perhaps matches TRBD2 (5 bases). Germline V gene data show CDR1 as SNHLY and CDR2 as FYNNEI. V was clipped by 5 bases and J by 4 bases, with 10 bases between them. The CDR3 contains 13 residues. The CDR3 DNA is TGTGCCAGCAGTCTCCAAGCGGCAGATACGCAGTATTTT. It codes for CASSLQAADTQYF.

A few counts support this clonotype. V is TRBV15 and J is TRBJ2-1, with 7 nucleotides matching TRBD1. The germline gives CDR1 LNHNV, CDR2 YYDKDF (reference sequence). The CDR3 runs to 16 residues. With 3 bases clipped from V and 4 bases from J, the junction kept 9 bases outside the gene matches. CDR3 nucleotides: TGTGCCACCAGCAGGGGGGTACAGGGGCCGTACAATGAGCAGTTCTTC. It translates to CATSRGVQGPYNEQFF.

The rearrangement uses TRBV7-2 and TRBJ2-6, with a possible D match to TRBD1 (5 bases). CDR3 size: 16 residues. V was shortened by 2 bases and J by 2 bases, with 10 bases between the two germline ends. In germline, CDR1 is SGHTA, CDR2 FQGNSA. CDR3 sequence: CASSLNPTAGANVLTF. CDR3 DNA sequence: TGTGCCAGCAGCTTAAACCCGACAGCTGGGGCCAACGTCCTGACTTTC.